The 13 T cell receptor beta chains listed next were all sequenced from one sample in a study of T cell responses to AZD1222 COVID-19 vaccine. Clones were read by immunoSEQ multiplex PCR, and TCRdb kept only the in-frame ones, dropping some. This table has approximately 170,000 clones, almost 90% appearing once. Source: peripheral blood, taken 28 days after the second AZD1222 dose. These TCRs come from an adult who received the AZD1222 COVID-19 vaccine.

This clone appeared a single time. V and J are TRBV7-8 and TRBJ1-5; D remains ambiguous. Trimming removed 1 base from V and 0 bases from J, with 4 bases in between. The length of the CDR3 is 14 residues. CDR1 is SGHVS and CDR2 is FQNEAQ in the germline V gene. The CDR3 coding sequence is TGTGCCAGCAGCTTAGACTATAGCAATCAGCCCCAGCATTTT. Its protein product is CASSLDYSNQPQHF. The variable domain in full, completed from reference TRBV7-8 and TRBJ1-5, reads GAGVSQSPRYKVAKRGQDVALRCDPISGHVSLFWYQQALGQGPEFLTYFQNEAQLDKSGLPSDRFFAERPEGSVSTLKIQRTQQEDSAVYLCASSLDYSNQPQHFGDGTRLSIL.

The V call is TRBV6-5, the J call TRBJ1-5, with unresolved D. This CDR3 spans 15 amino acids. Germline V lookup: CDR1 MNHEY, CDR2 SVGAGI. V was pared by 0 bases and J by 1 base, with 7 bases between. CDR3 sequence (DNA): TGTGCCAGCAGTTACTCGCGGGGAAGCAATCAGCCCCAGCATTTT. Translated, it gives CASSYSRGSNQPQHF.

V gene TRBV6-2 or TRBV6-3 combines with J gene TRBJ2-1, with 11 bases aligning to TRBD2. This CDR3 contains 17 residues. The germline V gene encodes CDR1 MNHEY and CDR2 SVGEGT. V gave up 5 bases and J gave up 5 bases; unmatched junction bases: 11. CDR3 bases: TGTGCCAGCAGTGATAGCGGGGGGGCCCTCTTTGACAATGAGCAGTTCTTC. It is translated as CASSDSGGALFDNEQFF.

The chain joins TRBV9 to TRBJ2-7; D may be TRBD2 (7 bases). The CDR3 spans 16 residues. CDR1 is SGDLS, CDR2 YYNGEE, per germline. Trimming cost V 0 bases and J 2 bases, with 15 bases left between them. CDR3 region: CASSVGMRGLTYEQYF. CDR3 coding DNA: TGTGCCAGCAGCGTAGGAATGCGGGGGCTCACCTACGAGCAGTACTTC.

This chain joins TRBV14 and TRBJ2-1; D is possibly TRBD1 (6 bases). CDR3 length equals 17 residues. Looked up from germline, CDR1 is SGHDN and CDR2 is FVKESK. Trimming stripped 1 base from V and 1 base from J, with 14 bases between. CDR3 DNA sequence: TGTGCCAGCAGCCAAGCTGGACAGACTAAGTCCTACAATGAGCAGTTCTTC. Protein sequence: CASSQAGQTKSYNEQFF.

The CDR3 sequence is CASRQSSPLHF. The CDR3 DNA reads TGTGCCAGCAGACAGAGTTCACCCCTCCACTTT. The chain recombines TRBV6-5 with TRBJ1-6; D is unresolved. This CDR3 has 11 residues. V was cut by 6 bases and J by 9 bases, with 6 bases left in between. Germline loops: CDR1 MNHEY, CDR2 SVGAGI.

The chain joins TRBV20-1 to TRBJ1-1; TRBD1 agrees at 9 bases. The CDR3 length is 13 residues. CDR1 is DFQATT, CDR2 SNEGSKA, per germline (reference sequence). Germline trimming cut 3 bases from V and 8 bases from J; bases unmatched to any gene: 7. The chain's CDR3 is CSASGDRAIEAFF. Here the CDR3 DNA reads TGCAGTGCTAGTGGGGACAGGGCCATCGAAGCTTTCTTT.

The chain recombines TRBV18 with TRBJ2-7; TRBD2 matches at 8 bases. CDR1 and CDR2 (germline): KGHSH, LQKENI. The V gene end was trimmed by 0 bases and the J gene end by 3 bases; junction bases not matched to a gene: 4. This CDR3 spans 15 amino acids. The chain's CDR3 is CASSPPSGANYEQYF. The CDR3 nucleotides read TGTGCCAGCTCACCACCTAGCGGGGCTAACTACGAGCAGTACTTC.

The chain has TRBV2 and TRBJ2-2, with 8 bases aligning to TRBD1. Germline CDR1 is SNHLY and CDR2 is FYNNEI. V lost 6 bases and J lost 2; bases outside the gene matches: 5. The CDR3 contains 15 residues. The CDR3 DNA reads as TGTGCCAGCAGGCCGGGACAGGCCAACACCGGGGAGCTGTTTTTT. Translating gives CASRPGQANTGELFF.

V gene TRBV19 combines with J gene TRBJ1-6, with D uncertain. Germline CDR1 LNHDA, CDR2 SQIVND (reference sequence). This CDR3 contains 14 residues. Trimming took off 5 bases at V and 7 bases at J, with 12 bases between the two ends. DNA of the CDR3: TGTGCCAGTAGTTTTGGAACAGTCAATTCACCCCTCCACTTT. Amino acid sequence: CASSFGTVNSPLHF.

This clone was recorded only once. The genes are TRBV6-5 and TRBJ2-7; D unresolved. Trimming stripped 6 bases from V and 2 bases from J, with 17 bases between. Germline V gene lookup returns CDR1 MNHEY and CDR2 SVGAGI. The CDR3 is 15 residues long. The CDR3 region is CASRRTGSLPYEQYF. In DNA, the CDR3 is TGTGCCAGCAGGCGGACGGGCTCTCTTCCCTACGAGCAGTACTTC.

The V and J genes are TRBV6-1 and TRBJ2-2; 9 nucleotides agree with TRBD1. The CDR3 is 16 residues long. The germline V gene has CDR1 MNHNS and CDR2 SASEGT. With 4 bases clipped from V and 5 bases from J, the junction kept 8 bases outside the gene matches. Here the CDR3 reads CASSGRTGVGTGELFF. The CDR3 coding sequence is TGTGCCAGCAGTGGGCGGACAGGGGTAGGAACCGGGGAGCTGTTTTTT.

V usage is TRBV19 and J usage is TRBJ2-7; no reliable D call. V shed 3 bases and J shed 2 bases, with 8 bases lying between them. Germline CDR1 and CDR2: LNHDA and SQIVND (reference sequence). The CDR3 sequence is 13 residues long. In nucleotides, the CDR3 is TGTGCCAGTAGTATCCCCCCAGCCTACGAGCAGTACTTC. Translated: CASSIPPAYEQYF. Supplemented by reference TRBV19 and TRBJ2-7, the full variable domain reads DGGITQSPKYLFRKEGQNVTLSCEQNLNHDAMYWYRQDPGQGLRLIYYSQIVNDFQKGDIAEGYSVSREKKESFPLTVTSAQKNPTAFYLCASSIPPAYEQYFGPGTRLTVT.